The rows below give T cell receptor beta chains drawn from one sample of a study of T cell responses to AZD1222 COVID-19 vaccine. Assay: immunoSEQ multiplex PCR; the TCRdb copy retains only in-frame clones and omits some. The repertoire holds about 99,000 clones, with nearly 90% as singletons. The sample in question was peripheral blood, obtained on day 0 of AZD1222 vaccination. These TCRs come from an adult in good health. CDR3s include the opening cysteine and the closing phenylalanine or tryptophan. A D gene is named only where the DNA matches it firmly. Clone sizes are given selectively: once, few, many, or a class where the clone is expanded.

d_gene,abundance,v_gene,j_gene,CDR3nt,CDR3aa
-,-,TRBV29-1,TRBJ2-5,TGCAGCGTTGAAAGGAGGGCCCAAGAGACCCAGTACTTC,CSVERRAQETQYF
-,-,TRBV2,TRBJ1-1,TGTGCCAGGAGGGGCAGACTGAACACTGAAGCTTTCTTT,CARRGRLNTEAFF
TRBD1,-,TRBV5-7,TRBJ1-2,TGTGCCAGCAGACGGACAGGGGGTTTACTCTATGGCTACACCTTC,CASRRTGGLLYGYTF
-,-,TRBV19,TRBJ1-1,TGTGCCAGTAGCTACAGGGTGGACGCTGAAGCTTTCTTT,CASSYRVDAEAFF
TRBD1,-,TRBV19,TRBJ1-1,TGTGCCAGTGGGGGACAGGGGTATACTGAAGCTTTCTTT,CASGGQGYTEAFF
TRBD1,-,TRBV2,TRBJ2-1,TGTGCCAGCACCGAAAGCCCGGGACAGAGGTTTTTCTACAATGAGCAGTTCTTC,CASTESPGQRFFYNEQFF
-,-,TRBV27,TRBJ1-1,TGTGCCAGCAGTCATGACAATAGAATTGAAGCTTTCTTT,CASSHDNRIEAFF
TRBD2,-,TRBV6-2/TRBV6-3,TRBJ2-1,TGTGCCAGCAGCTCGACTAGCGGGAGAGGAGAGCAGTTCTTC,CASSSTSGRGEQFF
TRBD2,-,TRBV7-2,TRBJ2-1,TGTGCCAGCAGCCGGAACTCGGGACTAAACAATGAGCAGTTCTTC,CASSRNSGLNNEQFF
-,once,TRBV7-2,TRBJ2-3,TGTGCCAGCACCCGTAGGGAAACAGATACGCAGTATTTT,CASTRRETDTQYF
-,-,TRBV19,TRBJ2-3,TGTGCCAGTAGCCAAGGACAGAGTGGGCCCAATACGCAGTATTTT,CASSQGQSGPNTQYF
-,-,TRBV7-9,TRBJ2-2,TGTGCCAGCAGCTTCCGCCAGGGAGCGAACACCGGGGAGCTGTTTTTT,CASSFRQGANTGELFF
TRBD2,-,TRBV5-4,TRBJ2-1,TGTGCCAGCAGCATCGCGGGGGGCGCCTACAATGAGCAGTTCTTC,CASSIAGGAYNEQFF
-,-,TRBV4-2,TRBJ1-2,TGTGCCAGCAGCCAACAAGGGCCACCTCTCTATGGCTACACCTTC,CASSQQGPPLYGYTF
TRBD1,-,TRBV9,TRBJ1-6,TGTGCCAGCAGCGTAACCTCACAGGGGGATTCACCCCTCCACTTT,CASSVTSQGDSPLHF
-,once,TRBV20-1,TRBJ1-3,TGCAGTGCTAGTCCTGGAAACACCATATATTTT,CSASPGNTIYF
-,-,TRBV2,TRBJ2-7,TGTGCCAGCAGTGGCGCCTACGAGCAGTACTTC,CASSGAYEQYF
TRBD2,few,TRBV4-2,TRBJ2-1,TGTGCCAGCAGCCAAGAGATAGCTAGCGGGGTAGGTGAGCAGTTCTTC,CASSQEIASGVGEQFF
TRBD1,-,TRBV30,TRBJ1-2,TGTGCCTGGAGTCGGGACAGAGCAGCTAACTATGGCTACACCTTC,CAWSRDRAANYGYTF
TRBD1,-,TRBV24-1,TRBJ2-2,TGTGCCACCAGTGAACCCGGGACAGGGGGCGCGTCCGGGGAGCTGTTTTTT,CATSEPGTGGASGELFF
-,few,TRBV4-3,TRBJ1-5,TGCGCCAGCAGCCAAGGAGCCAGGGGAGACGATCAGCCCCAGCATTTT,CASSQGARGDDQPQHF
-,-,TRBV6-2/TRBV6-3,TRBJ2-1,TGTGCCAGCAGTTACGTGGTCGGGTCCTACAATGAGCAGTTCTTC,CASSYVVGSYNEQFF
-,-,TRBV23-1,TRBJ2-5,TGCGCCAGCAGTCAATCGAGGCAGGGGTTCAGGGGCCAGCCCCTTCGTACGGAGACCCAGTACTTC,CASSQSRQGFRGQPLRTETQYF
-,-,TRBV19,TRBJ1-5,TGTGCCAGTAGTATCAGGGGAGGAAATCAGCCCCAGCATTTT,CASSIRGGNQPQHF
-,-,TRBV5-1,TRBJ1-5,TGCGCCAGCAGCTTGGGCGCAGCGATTTCAGGTCAGCCCCAGCATTTT,CASSLGAAISGQPQHF
-,-,TRBV5-1,TRBJ2-2,TGCGCCAGCAGCCCCGGGACCGTAGCCTCCGGGGAGCTGTTTTTT,CASSPGTVASGELFF
-,-,TRBV2,TRBJ2-1,TGTGCCAGCACCCCACGGGGGAGCGGGAATGAGCAGTTCTTC,CASTPRGSGNEQFF
-,-,TRBV3-1/TRBV3-2,TRBJ2-3,TGTGCCAGCAGGCCGGGACCTGCGGGAGATACGCAGTATTTT,CASRPGPAGDTQYF
-,few,TRBV28,TRBJ1-4,TGTGCCAGCAGTCTCGTAGGGGCTAATGAAAAACTGTTTTTT,CASSLVGANEKLFF
-,-,TRBV20-1,TRBJ1-1,TGCAGTGCTGACCGACAGGCTGAAGCTTTCTTT,CSADRQAEAFF
-,-,TRBV27,TRBJ2-2,TGTGCCAGCAGTCCGTTCTCAGGGGCCACCGGGGAGCTGTTTTTT,CASSPFSGATGELFF
TRBD1,-,TRBV29-1,TRBJ1-5,TGCAGCGTTGAAGAAGGGACAGGGGTCAATCAGCCCCAGCATTTT,CSVEEGTGVNQPQHF
-,-,TRBV4-1,TRBJ2-3,TGCGCCAGCAGCCAAGTGCATCTAGTTTACACAGATACGCAGTATTTT,CASSQVHLVYTDTQYF
-,medium-sized,TRBV14,TRBJ1-3,TGTGCCAGCAGCCGACGACAGTTCTCTGGAAACACCATATATTTT,CASSRRQFSGNTIYF
TRBD1,-,TRBV19,TRBJ1-5,TGTGCCAGTAATTGGGACAGGGTCCAGCCCCAGCATTTT,CASNWDRVQPQHF
-,-,TRBV7-8,TRBJ1-2,TGTGCCAGCAGCTTAGCTCACAGGGACTATGGCTACACCTTC,CASSLAHRDYGYTF
-,-,TRBV6-7,TRBJ1-5,TGTGCCAGCAGTTACTCGATAACCAGGGGAGGGAATCAGCCCCAGCATTTT,CASSYSITRGGNQPQHF
-,-,TRBV3-1/TRBV3-2,TRBJ1-1,TGTGCCAGCAGCCATTCGATTTTGGGGGCCATGAACACTGAAGCTTTCTTT,CASSHSILGAMNTEAFF
-,-,TRBV29-1,TRBJ2-1,TGCAGCGTTGAAAGGGCTAGCGAGTGGAATGAGCAGTTCTTC,CSVERASEWNEQFF
TRBD1,-,TRBV18,TRBJ1-4,TGTGCCAGCTCACCACTTTTCGGACAGGGGGCAGGGGATGAAAAACTGTTTTTT,CASSPLFGQGAGDEKLFF
-,-,TRBV11-2,TRBJ2-2,TGTGCCAGCAGCTTAGTCCGTACACAAGGAGTCACCGGGGAGCTGTTTTTT,CASSLVRTQGVTGELFF
TRBD1,-,TRBV5-1,TRBJ1-3,TGCGCCAGCAGCGCCAACACAGGGGCTGGAAACACCATATATTTT,CASSANTGAGNTIYF
-,-,TRBV10-3,TRBJ1-3,TGTGCCATCAGTGAGCAGGCCAGGATGTCTGGAAACACCATATATTTT,CAISEQARMSGNTIYF
-,once,TRBV7-2,TRBJ2-7,TGTGCCAGCAGCTTAACGAGCGACGGCCTCTACGAGCAGTACTTC,CASSLTSDGLYEQYF
-,-,TRBV19,TRBJ1-6,TGTGCCAGTAGTGCAGGGACACCAGATAATTCACCCCTCCACTTT,CASSAGTPDNSPLHF
TRBD1,once,TRBV4-1,TRBJ1-4,TGCGCCAGCAGCCAAGATACCGACAGGGGGCAGCGTGAAAAACTGTTTTTT,CASSQDTDRGQREKLFF
-,few,TRBV6-2/TRBV6-3,TRBJ1-2,TGTGCCAGCAGTTACCCGCTACTCACTAACTATGGCTACACCTTC,CASSYPLLTNYGYTF
-,-,TRBV11-2,TRBJ1-5,TGTGCCAGCAGCCGCCTCGGGACGAATCAGCCCCAGCATTTT,CASSRLGTNQPQHF
-,-,TRBV9,TRBJ1-1,TGTGCCAGCAGCGTGGGAGGGGACACTGAAGCTTTCTTT,CASSVGGDTEAFF
-,-,TRBV3-1/TRBV3-2,TRBJ2-2,TGTGCCAGCAGCCAGGCTGCCCCCGGGGAGCTGTTTTTT,CASSQAAPGELFF
-,once,TRBV11-2,TRBJ1-1,TGTGCCAGCAGCTATCGTCCCCCAAACGGGCCTTTCTTT,CASSYRPPNGPFF
-,-,TRBV4-2,TRBJ1-1,TGTGCCAGCAGCCAGGAAGAAGGGGCGAACACTGAAGCTTTCTTT,CASSQEEGANTEAFF
TRBD2,-,TRBV7-2,TRBJ2-2,TGTGCCAGCAGCACCGGGACTAGTCCCACCGGGGAGCTGTTTTTT,CASSTGTSPTGELFF
-,-,TRBV18,TRBJ1-2,TGTGCCAGCTCCGAGGGTCGGGAGAATGGCTACACCTTC,CASSEGRENGYTF
-,-,TRBV7-3,TRBJ2-1,TGTGCCAGCAGCGGGACCCGAGTCGGTGAGCAGTTCTTC,CASSGTRVGEQFF
-,-,TRBV23-1,TRBJ1-2,TGCGCCAGGAATGTCAGGGGCTGGAACTATGGCTACACCTTC,CARNVRGWNYGYTF
-,-,TRBV10-2,TRBJ1-3,TGCGCCAGCGGGGAAGATGGATGGGGTTCCAGCTCTGGAAACACCATATATTTT,CASGEDGWGSSSGNTIYF